This T cell receptor (beta chain) was profiled in a study of shared clonotypes between healthy human individuals (dated by TCRdb to 2018 to 2021). As for the study more broadly: A couple of women and a few men aged 18 to 49 years were included in the cohort. Per donor, three plates each were used for CD4 naive and CD4 memory, two for CD8 naive, and one for CD8 memory. The study deeply sequenced blood TCR repertoires of about 5 healthy adults to estimate repertoire size and the extent of clonotype sharing between individuals. To increase sequencing depth and limit assay-specific biases, different laboratories used diverse techniques to prepare libraries and sequence TCR repertoires. Each donor's leukapheresis produced roughly between roughly 0.85 and 9.5 billion PBMCs. The study at large found these results: Estimated clonotype richness was generally larger for naive than for memory subsets. Sharing across a few donors was observed for around 5% of naive CD4, 3% to 3.5% of naive CD8, 2.3% of memory CD4, and over 0.3% of memory CD8 clonotypes. Pairwise subsampling indicated that sequencing depth was expected to affect the degree of clonotype sharing among donors. Sampling was restricted to blood, and TCR repertoires in tissues likely differ from the TCR repertoires found in blood. Higher generation probabilities were observed for clonotypes shared by all four sorted-subset donors than for non-shared clonotypes. Even with the large sequencing depth, rarefaction of the sorted-subset datasets indicated that sequencing was incomplete. The genetic and exposure-history diversity represented was limited by the small number of donors.

For CDR1 and CDR2, the germline V gene lists SGHRS and YFSETQ. The CDR3 has 17 amino acids, counting the end cysteine and phenylalanine. The retained sequence is limited to the CDR3, 51 bases, with the frame set at the first base. For this chain, trimming is 4 bases at the V end and 4 bases at the J end, and the number of junction bases without a gene match is 8. Worth noting for this clone: There is no known antigen for this receptor. No much larger clonotype is one base removed from it; base qualities were not supplied.

TCR CDR3 regions were amplified from genomic DNA by multiplex PCR using the deep immunoSEQ assay. Extracted genomic DNA from each cell subset was distributed evenly across all wells of several immunoSEQ 96-well plates, and each plate was treated as a replicate. For sorted subsets, about 200 ng genomic DNA, equal to about 30,000 T cell genomes, was loaded into each replicate PCR. Purified libraries were measured with a Qubit 3.0 fluorometer, size-checked on a Bioanalyzer 2100, and measured again with the KAPA Library Quantification kit. Every immunoSEQ 96-well plate was sequenced on a dedicated single-read 150-cycle Illumina NextSeq 550 flow cell. The study's own analysis went as follows. Because the immunoSEQ output included only junctional sequences and no quality scores, the filtering could not be the same as the filtering used for full-length reads. To assign V/J genes and CDR3, sequences were annotated using PyIR, a Python wrapper for IgBLAST v1.9, with IMGT germline references. Any read was removed if the V/J assignment was weak (E-value above 1e-6), the CDR3 was missing, or the read contained stop codons, out-of-frame junctions, or ambiguous translated residues. V3J clonotypes were defined by identical inferred V gene, J gene, and CDR3 amino acid sequence. The percentage overlap between two repertoires was calculated by dividing the number of shared unique clonotypes by the size of the smaller repertoire. RTK rarefaction, the Chao1 estimator, and Recon v2.1 estimates of unobserved clonotypes were used to assess repertoire richness. For all TCRbeta clonotypes obtained by the gDNA method from four donors, generation probabilities were computed with OLGA. The table was pulled from immuneACCESS by TCRdb, which kept in-frame rearrangements only. Such tables lose some clones; where checked, under half of the loss comes from unresolved V genes, and the rest has no known cause. Clone size and the V and J calls come from that table; the DNA yielded D and trimming. Recorded for this sample are just over 2,000,000 clones; 95% of them occurred a single time. The ten largest clones take up more than 0.1% of the sample.

Healthy HIV-negative adults with no recently reported acute infections or vaccinations were included as donors. All donors were Caucasian adults living in Nashville, Tennessee, USA. CD4+ T cells were enriched through magnetic negative selection, after which naive cells were positively selected on CD45RA and the remaining negative fraction served as the memory subset. After blood collection by leukapheresis, PBMCs were isolated using Ficoll-Histopaque density gradient centrifugation and then cryopreserved in the vapor phase of liquid nitrogen. Analytical flow cytometry was used to check the purity and quantity of every magnetically sorted T cell population. Each sorted fraction had its genomic DNA isolated and then quantified by UV absorbance on a Nanodrop 2000c.

Sequenced input: naive CD4+ T cells sorted from blood. Interpreted using the paper, the cell subset or site label stands for: CD45RA+ positively selected. The TCR was taken from a man aged 18 to 30 in good health. Recombination linked TRBV5-1 to TRBJ2-5, and 15 bases in between align with TRBD2. Here the CDR3 is given as CASSARGLAGGPETQYF. The bases read TGCGCCAGCAGCGCACGAGGACTAGCGGGGGGGCCAGAGACCCAGTACTTC.